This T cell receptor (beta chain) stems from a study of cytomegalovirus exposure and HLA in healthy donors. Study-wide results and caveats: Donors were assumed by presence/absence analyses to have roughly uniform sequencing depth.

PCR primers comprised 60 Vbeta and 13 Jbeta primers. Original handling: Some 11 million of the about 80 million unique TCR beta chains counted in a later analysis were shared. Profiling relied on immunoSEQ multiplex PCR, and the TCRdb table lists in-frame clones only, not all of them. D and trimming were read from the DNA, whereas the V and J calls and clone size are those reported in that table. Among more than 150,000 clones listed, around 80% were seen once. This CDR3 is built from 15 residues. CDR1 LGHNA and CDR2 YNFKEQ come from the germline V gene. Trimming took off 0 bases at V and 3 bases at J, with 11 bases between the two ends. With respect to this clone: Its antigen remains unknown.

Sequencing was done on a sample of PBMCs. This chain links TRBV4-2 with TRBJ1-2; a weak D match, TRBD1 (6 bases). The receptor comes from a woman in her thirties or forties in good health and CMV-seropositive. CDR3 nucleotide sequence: TGTGCCAGCAGCCAAGACACAGGGAAGGACTATGGCTACACCTTC. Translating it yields CASSQDTGKDYGYTF.